This T cell receptor (beta chain) was captured by sequencing in a study of Graves' ophthalmopathy and Graves' hyperthyroidism (dated by TCRdb to about 2018). Looking at the study overall: Hyperthyroidism was considered stable if no progression to ophthalmopathy occurred within 18 months of follow-up. A discovery set of 100 patients (about 45 ophthalmopathy, 55 to 65 stable hyperthyroidism) was enrolled to explore V-J signatures distinguishing ophthalmopathy from hyperthyroidism. In total, 135 blood samples were TCR-sequenced: approximately 42 ophthalmopathy, roughly 80 hyperthyroidism and roughly 17 hyperthyroidism-to-ophthalmopathy patients. For independent validation, a separate cohort was made up of 18 to 20 hyperthyroidism patients plus 17 patients who later progressed from hyperthyroidism to ophthalmopathy. To tell Graves' ophthalmopathy apart from Graves' hyperthyroidism, and to predict which patients would progress to ophthalmopathy, the study relied on TCR beta repertoire signatures. In five or six hyperthyroidism patients, T-cell repertoires of thyroid tissue and blood were compared. Following sample collection, hyperthyroidism patients were given methimazole at a starting dose of 30 mg daily, and ophthalmopathy patients were given high-dose intravenous methylprednisolone.

Patients with hyperthyroidism were aged 18 to 65 years, had been newly diagnosed, and had a disease duration of less than 2 months. Patients with other autoimmune diseases, uncontrolled infections, pregnancy or lactation were excluded. Diagnosis was based on clinical symptoms, serum thyroxine, TRAb, thyroid ultrasound and orbital computed tomography. Total RNA was extracted with Trizol reagent and quality-checked on an Agilent 2100 Bioanalyzer. Deletion took 7 bases off V and 10 bases off J, with a span of 20 bases between the germline ends. CDR1 and CDR2, per the germline V gene, are WSHSY and SAAADI. Including cysteine and phenylalanine, the CDR3 has 15 amino acids. Of all the DNA, just the CDR3 is kept, 45 bases in frame from base 1. For repertoire sequencing, the TCR beta CDR3 regions were amplified from RNA transcripts. HTBI primers and the Qiagen OneStep RT-PCR kit were used in a first-round RT-PCR, which was followed by a second-round multiplex PCR, size selection and purification. Libraries were sequenced paired-end with 100 bp reads on an Illumina HiSeq2000. In the authors' own workflow: Reads were processed with SOAPnuke, discarding reads with adapters, uncalled bases, mean Phred below 15, or no exact constant-primer or identifier match. High-quality paired reads were merged with COPE v1.2.5. Unique nucleotide sequences were defined as clonotypes and aligned to IMGT TRB V, D and J references using MiTCR v1.1. The analysis was limited to V-J combinations with a frequency above 0.0001, which together covered 99.2% of the repertoires. For each V-J combination, a TCR clonal expansion and chaos score was defined as the ratio of F50 clonal expansion to chaos observed in the TCRdist matrix. Features were reduced by Welch's t-statistics and random forest to about a dozen V-J combinations, which fed a naive Bayes classifier. The similarity between thyroid and blood repertoires was quantified using the Morisita-Horn index. Starting from the raw public reads, TCRdb applied fastp trimming at Q25, assembled clones with MiXCR and retained in-frame beta chains. Rows with one shared CDR3 protein collapse into an entry with the most common genes and DNA. TCRdb assigned the V and J calls; the authors' analysis was not used. This sample lists 1 million to 1.3 million distinct CDR3 sequences; roughly two fifths were detected once. The top ten hold around 10% of the sample.

What the authors observed across the whole study: Sample size was not predetermined statistically, and investigators were not blinded to group allocation. In validation, the model predicted ophthalmopathy progression with 70.59% sensitivity and about 73% specificity; some 13 predicted patients were CT-confirmed with GO in a median of about 6.2 months. In cross-validation, the 13-signature model distinguished ophthalmopathy from stable hyperthyroidism with just over 85% sensitivity and around 81% specificity, and in the test set the corresponding values were about 80% and 75%. Most expanded thyroid clonotypes with frequency above 0.001 were also detected in blood, suggesting blood repertoires may reflect the thyroid immune response.

This clonotype was seen only a few times. The antigen it binds to is not known. Per-base qualities were not stored, and no clone one base away is much larger. The sequenced sample consisted of peripheral blood or thyroid tissue (not recorded which). The rearrangement combines TRBV10-2 with TRBJ1-6, and possibly TRBD1, on 5 matching bases. This clonotype was sampled from an adult man with Graves' hyperthyroidism. The CDR3 sequence is CASMHLQARGSPLHF. The bases are TGCGCCAGCATGCATTTACAGGCGCGGGGGTCACCCCTCCACTTT.